This TCR beta chain was identified during a study of T cell changes during pregnancy in multiple sclerosis. Method: immunoSEQ multiplex PCR; TCRdb's copy keeps in-frame clones and lacks some. The repertoire holds 45,000 to 60,000 clones, with around 90% as singletons. Germline CDR1 SGHDT, CDR2 YYEEEE. V lost 4 bases to trimming and J lost 4 bases, with 8 bases between them. The CDR3 contains 13 residues. The chain couples TRBV5-6 to TRBJ2-2; possibly TRBD1 for D (6 bases). This receptor was identified in a female donor with multiple sclerosis, enrolled in a pregnancy study. The material sequenced was CD8+ T cells from peripheral blood mononuclear cells, taken before pregnancy. The CDR3 region is CASSQDSTGELFF. As DNA, the CDR3 is TGTGCCAGCAGCCAGGACAGCACCGGGGAGCTGTTTTTT.